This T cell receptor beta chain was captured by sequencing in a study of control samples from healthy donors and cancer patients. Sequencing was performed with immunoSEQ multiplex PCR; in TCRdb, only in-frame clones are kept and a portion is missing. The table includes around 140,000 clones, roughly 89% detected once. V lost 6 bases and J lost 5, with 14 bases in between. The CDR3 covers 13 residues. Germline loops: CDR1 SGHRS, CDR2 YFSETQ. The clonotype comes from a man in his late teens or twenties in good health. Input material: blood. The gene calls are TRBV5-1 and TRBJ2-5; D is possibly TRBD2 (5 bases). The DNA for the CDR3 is TGCGCCAGCACCTCCCACGGCGGGGAGACCCAGTACTTC. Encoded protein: CASTSHGGETQYF.